Below are 14 T cell receptor beta chains sequenced from a single sample in a study of OX40 agonist ivuxolimab in advanced cancers. Libraries were prepared by immunoSEQ multiplex PCR; TCRdb keeps only in-frame clonotypes and omits some of them. The data show about 42,000 clones, 85% to 90% seen once. The specimen was CD4+ or CD8+ T cells sorted from blood, collected in a trial of the OX40 agonist ivuxolimab. The receptors stem from an adult with an advanced solid tumor such as melanoma, head and neck, liver or kidney cancer.

This clone was picked up one time. The chain uses TRBV5-5 and TRBJ2-7; tentatively, D is TRBD1 (6 bases). The V and J ends lost 2 bases and 2 bases respectively, with 11 bases between them. Germline CDR1 SGHKS, CDR2 YYEKEE (reference sequence). The CDR3 sequence is 14 residues long. CDR3 nucleotides: TGTGCCAGCAGCTTCGGAGACAGGCCCTACGAGCAGTACTTC. Residues: CASSFGDRPYEQYF.

The chain recombines TRBV5-1 with TRBJ2-3; either TRBD1 or TRBD2 may fit D (5 bases each). Germline V gives CDR1 SGHRS, CDR2 YFSETQ. This CDR3 region has 15 residues. The V and J ends lost 1 base and 4 bases respectively, with 13 bases between them. The chain's CDR3 is CASSLSQGRADTQYF. CDR3 sequence (DNA): TGCGCCAGCAGCTTGTCTCAGGGACGGGCAGATACGCAGTATTTT.

V and J are TRBV5-1 and TRBJ2-3; 7 bases map to TRBD2. With V trimmed by 3 bases and J by 2 bases, 12 bases remained unmatched. Germline loops: CDR1 SGHRS, CDR2 YFSETQ. CDR3 length: 17 amino acids. The CDR3 coding sequence is TGCGCCAGCAGCTCCTGGTCAGGGCTAGCGGCCACAGATACGCAGTATTTT. This translates into CASSSWSGLAATDTQYF.

V usage is TRBV2 and J usage is TRBJ1-5; TRBD1 matches at 7 bases. After removal of 2 bases from V and 2 bases from J, the junction contained 0 bases not matched to a gene. The CDR3 length is 14 residues. Looked up from germline, CDR1 is SNHLY and CDR2 is FYNNEI. CDR3 protein: CASSETGGNQPQHF. DNA of the CDR3: TGTGCCAGCAGTGAAACAGGGGGCAATCAGCCCCAGCATTTT.

The V call is TRBV6-5, the J call TRBJ1-3; no clear D. The length of the CDR3 is 15 residues. CDR1 and CDR2 (germline): MNHEY, SVGAGI. V shed 5 bases and J shed 1 base, with 12 bases lying between them. Here the CDR3 reads CASSRNAGSGNTIYF. CDR3 nucleotides: TGTGCCAGCAGTCGTAATGCGGGGTCTGGAAACACCATATATTTT.

The chain links TRBV6-5 to TRBJ2-1; tentative D call: TRBD2 (7 bases). This CDR3 is built from 14 residues. The V end lost 8 bases, the J end lost 9 bases, and 20 bases lay between the germline ends. Germline V gives CDR1 MNHEY, CDR2 SVGAGI. The CDR3 DNA follows: TGTGCCAGCCGGGATGGCGGGGGCCAAGGTGAGCAGTTCTTC. It translates to CASRDGGGQGEQFF.

The rearrangement uses TRBV7-9 and TRBJ2-7, with 7 nucleotides matching TRBD2. The germline V gene encodes CDR1 SEHNR and CDR2 FQNEAQ (reference sequence). The CDR3 has 15 amino acids. V dropped 4 bases and J dropped 4; count of bases not matched to a gene: 10. CDR3 DNA: TGTGCCAGCAGCTCACTCCGGGACTACATTTACGAGCAGTACTTC. Protein: CASSSLRDYIYEQYF.

This rearrangement joins TRBV23-1 to TRBJ2-1; 8 bases line up with TRBD1. TRBV23-1 qualifies as an ORF whose function is uncertain. With 4 bases clipped from V and 7 bases from J, the junction kept 9 bases outside the gene matches. There are 15 residues in the CDR3. The CDR3 sequence is CASSRASGGRNEQFF. The CDR3 nucleotides are TGCGCCAGCAGTCGCGCCTCAGGGGGCCGTAATGAGCAGTTCTTC.

The chain joins TRBV5-8 to TRBJ1-3, with 7 bases fitting TRBD1. The CDR3 is 18 residues long. The trim removed 4 bases at V and 0 bases at J, leaving 13 bases unmatched. From germline, CDR1 is SGHTS and CDR2 YDEGEE. The CDR3 nucleotides are TGTGCCAGCAGCATAATTTCCGGGACAGTCATCTCTGGAAACACCATATATTTT. Amino acid sequence: CASSIISGTVISGNTIYF. The full variable domain, completed using reference TRBV5-8 and TRBJ1-3, is EAGVTQSPTHLIKTRGQQATLRCSPISGHTSVYWYQQALGLGLQFLLWYDEGEERNRGNFPPRFSGRQFPNYSSELNVNALELEDSALYLCASSIISGTVISGNTIYFGEGSWLTVV.

The gene calls are TRBV28 and TRBJ2-5; TRBD1 matches 11 bases. The CDR3 covers 18 residues. Germline V CDR1 and CDR2: MDHEN, SYDVKM. V lost 3 bases and J lost 4; bases outside the gene matches: 13. The CDR3 nucleotides read TGTGCCAGCAGTTTCAAAAACTACGGGACAGGGGGAGGAGAGACCCAGTACTTC. This translates into CASSFKNYGTGGGETQYF.

The chain combines TRBV18 with TRBJ1-6, with 8 bases matching TRBD1. The CDR3 length is 17 residues. The V gene end was trimmed by 6 bases and the J gene end by 0 bases; junction bases not matched to a gene: 7. The germline V gene has CDR1 KGHSH and CDR2 LQKENI. The CDR3 region has the DNA TGTGCCAGCTCGCCGGACAGGGCGAGCTCCTATAATTCACCCCTCCACTTT. Translation gives CASSPDRASSYNSPLHF.

This chain joins TRBV11-2 and TRBJ2-5; no definite D call. Trimming pared 1 base from V and 7 bases from J, leaving 16 bases between. The germline V gene encodes CDR1 SGHAT and CDR2 FQNNGV. This CDR3 has 15 residues. The CDR3 coding sequence is TGTGCCAGCAGCTTAGTGGTGCGTGGTACGGGGACCCAGTACTTC. Its translation: CASSLVVRGTGTQYF.

The V call is TRBV5-1, the J call TRBJ2-1; 12 bases fit TRBD2. Germline V gene data show CDR1 as SGHRS and CDR2 as YFSETQ. The CDR3 loop spans 17 amino acids. Trimming at V came to 4 bases and at J to 4 bases, leaving 9 bases not matched to a gene. The CDR3 bases are TGCGCCAGCAGCCGACTAGCGGGAGAATTGGGGTACAATGAGCAGTTCTTC. Residues: CASSRLAGELGYNEQFF.

The rearrangement links TRBV6-5 to TRBJ2-7; D possibly uses TRBD1 or TRBD2 (7 bases each). This CDR3 has 15 residues. The V end lost 8 bases, the J end lost 0 bases, and 17 bases lay between the germline ends. Germline values: CDR1 MNHEY, CDR2 SVGAGI. CDR3 sequence (DNA): TGTGCCAGCTCATCTGCGGGGGACAGCTCCTACGAGCAGTACTTC. It codes for CASSSAGDSSYEQYF.